This T cell receptor beta chain was sequenced in a study of lymphopenia after photon versus proton radiotherapy. Study observations and caveats: Authors raise, but do not show, better survival with proton therapy. After lymphocyte nadir, photon-treated repertoires showed oligoclonal expansion, especially CD8+ Temra. Relative stability marked proton patients; photon patients lost diversity and naive cells.

About this clone: The target antigen is unknown.

The method was immunoSEQ multiplex PCR; TCRdb's version includes in-frame clones alone and lacks a portion of them. The sample yields 70,000 or so clones, 92% seen once. This TCR was recovered from a middle-aged woman with cholangiocarcinoma. Sequences were derived from peripheral blood, sampled from a patient treated with photon-based radiotherapy.

The CDR3 nucleotides read TGTGCCAGCGGCACTAGCGCCAACGGGTGGGAGCAGTACTTC. Protein product: CASGTSANGWEQYF. The chain links TRBV7-9 to TRBJ2-7, with 7 bases matching TRBD2. Germline V CDR1 and CDR2: SEHNR, FQNEAQ (reference sequence). The junction had 14 bases not matched to a gene; V was cut back by 8 bases and J by 7 bases. The CDR3 spans 14 residues.